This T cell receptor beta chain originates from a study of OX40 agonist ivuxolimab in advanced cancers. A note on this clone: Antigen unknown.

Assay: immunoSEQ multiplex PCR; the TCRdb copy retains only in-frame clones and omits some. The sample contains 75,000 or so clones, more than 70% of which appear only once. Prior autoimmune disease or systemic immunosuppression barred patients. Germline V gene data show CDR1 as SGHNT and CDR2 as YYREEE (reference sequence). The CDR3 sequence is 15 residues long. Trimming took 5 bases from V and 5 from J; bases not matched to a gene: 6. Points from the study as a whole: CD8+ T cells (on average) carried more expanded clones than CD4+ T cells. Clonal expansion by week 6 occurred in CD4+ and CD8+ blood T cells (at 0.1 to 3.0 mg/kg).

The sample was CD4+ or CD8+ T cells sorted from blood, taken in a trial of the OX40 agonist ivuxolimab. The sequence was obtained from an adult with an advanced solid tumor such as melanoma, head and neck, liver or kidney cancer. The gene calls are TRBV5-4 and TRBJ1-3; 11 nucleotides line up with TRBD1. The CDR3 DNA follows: TGTGCCAGCAGTCTGGGACAGGGGGTACGAAACACCATATATTTT. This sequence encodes CASSLGQGVRNTIYF.